This is a list of T cell receptor beta chains from one sample in a study of Ad26.COV2.S vaccination and SARS-CoV-2 variants. The protocol was immunoSEQ multiplex PCR, while the TCRdb copy is restricted to in-frame clones and leaves out a portion. The sample holds 380,000 or so clones, 88% seen once. Here the sequenced sample was peripheral blood, taken in a trial of Ad26.COV2.S vaccine versus placebo. All receptors come from a person between 18 and 59 years old who received the Ad26.COV2.S COVID-19 vaccine or a placebo. Each CDR3 is given with its conserved first and last residue. A D gene is named only where the DNA matches it firmly. Clone size is given for some rows only: seen once, a few or many times, or a class if the clone is expanded.

clone size	D gene	V gene	J gene	CDR3 protein	CDR3 DNA
NA	TRBD1	TRBV10-3	TRBJ2-7	CAIKPGQGLYEQYF	TGTGCCATTAAACCGGGACAGGGGTTATACGAGCAGTACTTC
NA	NA	TRBV7-8	TRBJ2-2	CASSLNIGGTGELFF	TGTGCCAGCAGCTTAAATATCGGCGGGACCGGGGAGCTGTTTTTT
NA	TRBD1	TRBV5-4	TRBJ1-1	CASSLTGGSTEAFF	TGTGCCAGCAGCTTGACAGGGGGCTCAACTGAAGCTTTCTTT
NA	TRBD1	TRBV18	TRBJ2-2	CASSPSPGQGFSGELFF	TGTGCCAGCTCACCCTCGCCGGGACAGGGGTTCAGCGGGGAGCTGTTTTTT
NA	TRBD2	TRBV11-3	TRBJ2-3	CASSLDSGSGGTDTQYF	TGTGCCAGCAGCTTAGACAGCGGGAGTGGAGGGACAGATACGCAGTATTTT
NA	TRBD1	TRBV2	TRBJ2-7	CATTRQGSSYEQYF	TGTGCCACCACCCGACAGGGGAGCTCCTACGAGCAGTACTTC
NA	NA	TRBV4-2	TRBJ2-1	CASSQVLGTNNEQFF	TGTGCCAGCAGCCAAGTCCTGGGGACAAACAATGAGCAGTTCTTC
NA	TRBD1	TRBV10-2	TRBJ1-1	CASGTGWGPEAFF	TGCGCCAGCGGGACAGGTTGGGGCCCTGAAGCTTTCTTT
NA	NA	TRBV5-5	TRBJ1-1	CASSKGAVNTEAFF	TGTGCCAGCAGCAAAGGGGCGGTGAACACTGAAGCTTTCTTT
NA	NA	TRBV9	TRBJ1-2	CASSSLGDYGYTF	TGTGCCAGCAGTTCCCTCGGCGACTATGGCTACACCTTC
NA	TRBD1	TRBV11-3	TRBJ2-2	CASSLDPTGGPGELFF	TGTGCCAGCAGCTTAGATCCCACAGGGGGCCCCGGGGAGCTGTTTTTT
few	NA	TRBV6-5	TRBJ1-3	CASSYSTAGNTIYF	TGTGCCAGCAGTTACTCGACAGCTGGAAACACCATATATTTT
NA	TRBD1	TRBV9	TRBJ2-7	CASSGPGTGVEQYF	TGTGCCAGCAGCGGACCCGGGACAGGGGTTGAGCAGTACTTC
NA	NA	TRBV19	TRBJ2-2	CASIWDSSTGELFF	TGTGCCAGTATTTGGGATAGTTCCACCGGGGAGCTGTTTTTT
NA	NA	TRBV20-1	TRBJ2-7	CSARTLSEQYF	TGCAGTGCTAGGACGCTCAGCGAGCAGTACTTC
NA	NA	TRBV30	TRBJ2-2	CAWKGNTGELFF	TGTGCCTGGAAGGGGAACACCGGGGAGCTGTTTTTT
NA	TRBD1	TRBV7-3	TRBJ2-5	CASSPTSTGLYETQYF	TGTGCCAGCAGCCCTACTTCGACAGGGCTATACGAGACCCAGTACTTC
NA	NA	TRBV3-1/TRBV3-2	TRBJ2-3	CASSHLRVSGSTDTQYF	TGTGCCAGCAGCCACCTCAGGGTGTCGGGTTCAACAGATACGCAGTATTTT
NA	TRBD1	TRBV19	TRBJ2-7	CASSTPPGTGLFYEQYF	TGTGCCAGTAGTACGCCTCCCGGGACAGGGTTATTTTACGAGCAGTACTTC
NA	NA	TRBV12-3/TRBV12-4	TRBJ2-7	CASSLGDYEQYF	TGTGCCAGCAGTTTAGGTGACTACGAGCAGTACTTC
NA	TRBD1	TRBV7-8	TRBJ2-7	CASSYGGQGFYEQYF	TGTGCCAGCAGCTACGGGGGACAGGGCTTCTACGAGCAGTACTTC
NA	NA	TRBV6-5	TRBJ1-1	CASSYGPEAFF	TGTGCCAGCAGTTATGGGCCTGAAGCTTTCTTT
NA	NA	TRBV28	TRBJ1-6	CASETATNSPLHF	TGTGCCAGCGAGACAGCGACAAATTCACCCCTCCACTTT
NA	NA	TRBV9	TRBJ2-7	CASSVTDYSYEQYF	TGTGCCAGCAGCGTGACGGACTACTCCTACGAGCAGTACTTC
NA	NA	TRBV28	TRBJ2-2	CASILGGAGELFF	TGTGCCAGCATCTTAGGGGGTGCCGGGGAGCTGTTTTTT
NA	TRBD1	TRBV19	TRBJ2-6	CASSSRDRGRTGANVLTF	TGTGCCAGTAGTAGCCGGGACAGGGGGCGCACTGGGGCCAACGTCCTGACTTTC
NA	NA	TRBV18	TRBJ2-3	CASSQGRGSTDTQYF	TGTGCCAGCTCACAGGGCAGGGGCAGCACAGATACGCAGTATTTT
NA	NA	TRBV20-1	TRBJ1-2	CSAGGPYGYTF	TGCAGTGCTGGAGGGCCTTATGGCTACACCTTC
NA	NA	TRBV27	TRBJ2-2	CASSFTGGSNTGELFF	TGTGCCAGCAGTTTCACTGGTGGCTCGAACACCGGGGAGCTGTTTTTT
NA	TRBD1	TRBV5-1	TRBJ1-4	CASSLLTTGGKLFF	TGCGCCAGCAGCTTGTTAACGACAGGGGGAAAACTGTTTTTT
NA	NA	TRBV11-1	TRBJ2-5	CASSFDERHQETQYF	TGTGCCAGCAGCTTCGACGAGCGGCACCAAGAGACCCAGTACTTC
NA	NA	TRBV11-2	TRBJ2-3	CASSLGTPTDTQYF	TGTGCCAGCAGCCTCGGGACTCCCACAGATACGCAGTATTTT
NA	NA	TRBV5-6	TRBJ2-1	CASSLGTAFNEQFF	TGTGCCAGCAGCTTGGGGACAGCTTTCAATGAGCAGTTCTTC
NA	TRBD1	TRBV11-1	TRBJ2-1	CASSLARTGDEQFF	TGTGCCAGCAGCTTAGCGCGGACAGGGGATGAGCAGTTCTTC
NA	NA	TRBV5-6	TRBJ1-1	CASSRRGVQNTEAFF	TGTGCCAGCAGCCGGAGAGGGGTTCAGAACACTGAAGCTTTCTTT
NA	NA	TRBV9	TRBJ2-5	CASSVGPGGLVQETQYF	TGTGCCAGCAGCGTAGGTCCGGGCGGCCTCGTCCAAGAGACCCAGTACTTC
NA	TRBD2	TRBV3-1/TRBV3-2	TRBJ2-7	CPEQKGGRVYEQYF	TGTCCTGAGCAAAAGGGCGGGAGGGTCTACGAGCAGTACTTC
NA	TRBD2	TRBV18	TRBJ2-3	CASSPPGLAGGSPTDTQYF	TGTGCCAGCTCACCACCGGGACTAGCGGGGGGATCCCCCACAGATACGCAGTATTTT
NA	NA	TRBV11-2	TRBJ2-1	CASSPDRVSYNEQFF	TGTGCCAGCAGCCCAGACCGAGTCTCCTACAATGAGCAGTTCTTC
NA	TRBD2	TRBV7-3	TRBJ2-7	CASSLSLAGDYEQYF	TGTGCCAGCAGCTTATCCCTAGCGGGGGACTACGAGCAGTACTTC
NA	NA	TRBV27	TRBJ1-1	CASSWTGGAGTEAFF	TGTGCCAGCAGTTGGACGGGTGGGGCGGGTACTGAAGCTTTCTTT
few	NA	TRBV21-1	TRBJ1-5	CASSKLRQGDSNQPQHF	TGTGCCAGCAGCAAATTACGGCAGGGTGACAGCAATCAGCCCCAGCATTTT
NA	TRBD2	TRBV15	TRBJ2-7	CATNRLGGSYEQYF	TGTGCCACCAACAGGTTAGGCGGGAGTTACGAGCAGTACTTC
NA	TRBD2	TRBV9	TRBJ2-1	CASSVSGTSVTTQFF	TGTGCCAGCAGCGTGTCCGGGACTAGCGTAACCACGCAGTTCTTC
NA	NA	TRBV2	TRBJ1-5	CASSELGDRTGQPQHF	TGTGCCAGCAGTGAGTTGGGGGACCGAACTGGACAGCCCCAGCATTTT
NA	TRBD2	TRBV7-2	TRBJ2-7	CASSLGASGNDEQYF	TGTGCCAGCAGCTTGGGGGCTAGCGGGAACGACGAGCAGTACTTC
NA	TRBD2	TRBV2	TRBJ2-7	CASRQGGTTYEQYF	TGTGCCAGCCGTCAGGGAGGGACCACCTACGAGCAGTACTTC
NA	TRBD1	TRBV5-6	TRBJ1-1	CASSSYGTGNTEAFF	TGTGCCAGCAGCTCTTACGGGACAGGGAACACTGAAGCTTTCTTT
NA	NA	TRBV4-1	TRBJ2-2	CASSQATGRNTGELFF	TGCGCCAGCAGCCAAGCCACAGGGAGGAACACCGGGGAGCTGTTTTTT
NA	NA	TRBV6-2/TRBV6-3	TRBJ1-5	CASSYYRDSNQPQHF	TGTGCCAGCAGTTACTACAGGGATAGCAATCAGCCCCAGCATTTT